The source of this TCR beta chain is a study of blood T cell repertoires in COVID-19. Measured with immunoSEQ multiplex PCR; TCRdb has only the in-frame clones, and not every one. The sample records approximately 25,000 clones, about 86% being singletons. The germline CDR1 and CDR2 sequences are MGHDK and SYGVNS. Trimming shortened V by 10 bases and J by 7 bases, and 14 bases separated the two germline ends. This CDR3 is built from 13 residues. This rearrangement joins TRBV25-1 to TRBJ1-6, with D maybe TRBD1 (5 bases). Sequenced material: peripheral blood. The clonotype comes from a human donor with acute or convalescent COVID-19. The donor label of this sample is uncertain. The CDR3 reads CATHGGRNSPLHF. The CDR3 bases are TGTGCCACCCACGGGGGGAGGAATTCACCCCTCCACTTT.